A single sample is the source of the 29 T cell receptor beta chains below, sequenced in a study of vaccination and CD4 T cells after COVID-19. Treatment denoted: approximately nine-day PBMC culture with coronavirus spike peptide pools or control peptides (ViraFEST assay). For these receptors, no antigen is known. Oncomine TCR Beta short-read sequencing was applied to DNA from cultured CD4+ T cells. TCRdb reprocessed the PCR reads via MiXCR and lists one record per CDR3 protein. The data show some 15,000 distinct CDR3 sequences, 73% seen once. Specimen: CD4+ T cells from blood, cultured in vitro. The receptors derive from a human donor who had recovered from COVID-19.

The chain joins TRBV20-1 to TRBJ1-6, with D hard to call. This CDR3 spans 14 amino acids. Germline V gives CDR1 DFQATT, CDR2 SNEGSKA (reference sequence). V lost 5 bases and J 8 bases, leaving 16 bases between the germline ends. The CDR3 reads CSAPTPVGDSPLHF. In DNA, the CDR3 is TGCAGTGCTCCCACCCCCGTCGGAGATTCACCCCTCCACTTT.

The V call is TRBV5-8, the J call TRBJ2-1; TRBD2 might be the D (6 bases). V lost 4 bases and J 15 bases, leaving 26 bases between the germline ends. Germline CDR1 reads SGHTS; CDR2 reads YDEGEE. The CDR3 is 15 amino acids. CDR3 in amino acids: CASSRGGLAFSNAFF. The CDR3 nucleotides are TGTGCCAGCAGCCGCGGTGGCCTAGCGTTTAGCAACGCGTTCTTC. The full variable domain, its missing parts supplied by reference TRBV5-8 and TRBJ2-1, is EAGVTQSPTHLIKTRGQQATLRCSPISGHTSVYWYQQALGLGLQFLLWYDEGEERNRGNFPPRFSGRQFPNYSSELNVNALELEDSALYLCASSRGGLAFSNAFFGPGTRLTVL.

The rearrangement links TRBV19 to TRBJ2-3, with 7 positions matching TRBD2. The CDR3 consists of 13 residues. Germline V gives CDR1 LNHDA, CDR2 SQIVND (reference sequence). V trimming: 4 bases; J trimming: 6 bases; junction bases outside the gene matches: 4. The CDR3 region has the DNA TGTGCCAGTAGTAGGGCGGGAGCCGATACGCAGTATTTT. This encodes CASSRAGADTQYF.

This CDR3 reads CATQGQVRTDTQYF. CDR3 sequence (DNA): TGTGCCACGCAGGGACAAGTCCGCACAGATACGCAGTATTTT. The V and J genes are TRBV24-1 and TRBJ2-3; the D gene is possibly TRBD1 (6 bases). The CDR3 consists of 14 residues. Germline CDR1 reads KGHDR; CDR2 reads SFDVKD. With 10 bases removed from V and 1 base from J, the gap between germline ends came to 14 bases.

The rearrangement uses TRBV12-3 or TRBV12-4 and TRBJ1-2; D is unclear. The CDR3 has 16 residues. V lost 4 bases and J 7 bases, leaving 22 bases between the germline ends. This chain's CDR3 is CASSSSAAAVRSGYTF. CDR3 sequence (DNA): TGTGCCAGCAGTTCCTCGGCGGCGGCGGTTAGGTCTGGCTACACCTTC.

The rearrangement joins TRBV4-3 to TRBJ2-4; 12 bases match TRBD2. The CDR3 loop spans 16 amino acids. With 2 bases clipped from V and 6 bases from J, the junction kept 5 bases outside the gene matches. Germline V lookup: CDR1 LGHNA, CDR2 YSLEER. The CDR3 nucleotides are TGCGCCAGCAGCCAACAAAGACTAGCGGGAGTAAACATTCAGTACTTC. Amino acid sequence: CASSQQRLAGVNIQYF.

V and J are TRBV7-9 and TRBJ1-5; a possible D gene is TRBD1 (6 bases). Germline CDR1 and CDR2: SEHNR and FQNEAQ (reference sequence). The CDR3 extends over 14 amino acids. The V end was cut by 10 bases, the J end by 1 base, with 14 bases between. The CDR3: CATSGERSNQPQHF. The DNA of the CDR3 is TGTGCCACCTCAGGGGAACGGAGCAATCAGCCCCAGCATTTT.

V is TRBV12-3 or TRBV12-4 and J is TRBJ1-1, with D perhaps matching TRBD1 (5 bases). V was shortened by 3 bases and J by 5 bases, with 13 bases between the two germline ends. The CDR3 consists of 14 residues. CDR3 DNA: TGTGCCAGCAGTTTCTCAGGGCGAGGAACTGAAGCTTTCTTT. Translating it yields CASSFSGRGTEAFF.

The V and J genes are TRBV28 and TRBJ2-7, with D maybe TRBD1 (6 bases). This CDR3 is 15 amino acids long. Trimming removed 4 bases at V and 3 bases at J, with 16 bases between. In germline, CDR1 is MDHEN, CDR2 SYDVKM. Here the CDR3 reads CASSSQTGAHYEQYF. As DNA, the CDR3 is TGTGCCAGCAGTTCCCAGACAGGAGCACACTACGAGCAGTACTTC.

This rearrangement joins TRBV20-1 to TRBJ2-3; 11 positions agree with TRBD2. CDR3 length: 17 amino acids. The germline V gene encodes CDR1 DFQATT and CDR2 SNEGSKA (reference sequence). Trimming at V came to 0 bases and at J to 2 bases, leaving 7 bases not matched to a gene. The CDR3 DNA sequence: TGCAGTGCTAGAGATCTCGGGACTAGCGGACCCACAGATACGCAGTATTTT. Translation: CSARDLGTSGPTDTQYF.

The rearrangement uses TRBV6-2 or TRBV6-3 and TRBJ2-7, with unresolved D. The CDR3 sequence is 17 residues long. Trimming removed 5 bases at V and 0 bases at J, with 20 bases between. The V gene's germline CDR1 is MNHEY and CDR2 SVGEGT. Here the CDR3 reads CASSQPTGTPSSYEQYF. Here the CDR3 DNA reads TGTGCCAGCAGTCAGCCGACGGGCACCCCGAGCTCCTACGAGCAGTACTTC.

The genes are TRBV12-3 or TRBV12-4 and TRBJ1-2; no definite D call. The CDR3 consists of 10 residues. Trimming removed 4 bases at V and 7 bases at J, with 4 bases between. Here the CDR3 reads CASSYRGYTF. The CDR3 DNA sequence: TGTGCCAGCAGTTACCGTGGCTACACCTTC.

The V call is TRBV6-1, the J call TRBJ1-3; D uncertain. CDR3 size: 14 residues. Between the trimmed V and J ends, which lost 6 bases and 5 bases, there was a span of 14 bases. CDR1 is MNHNS, CDR2 SASEGT, per germline. CDR3 DNA sequence: TGTGCCAGCAGCCCCGAAGTCAGCAGAAACACCATATATTTT. Translated: CASSPEVSRNTIYF.

This chain links TRBV20-1 with TRBJ1-5; D is uncertain. V shed 7 bases and J shed 7 bases, with 17 bases lying between them. Germline CDR1 DFQATT, CDR2 SNEGSKA (reference sequence). The CDR3 sequence is 13 residues long. Here the CDR3 DNA reads TGCAGTGGTACGTCCACATTCGGGCAGCCCCAGCATTTT. It specifies CSGTSTFGQPQHF.

V is TRBV12-3 or TRBV12-4 and J is TRBJ2-5; D is ambiguous. Deletions cut 6 bases from V and 5 bases from J, with 16 bases between. CDR3 length: 14 amino acids. The CDR3 reads CASSSYDPGETQYF. In DNA form, the CDR3 reads TGTGCCAGCAGCTCCTATGACCCTGGGGAGACCCAGTACTTC.

This clonotype was observed a few times. This chain links TRBV7-2 with TRBJ1-5; D is possibly TRBD1 (5 bases). CDR3 length: 15 residues. Trimming took off 3 bases at V and 0 bases at J, with 9 bases between the two ends. Germline values: CDR1 SGHTA, CDR2 FQGNSA. CDR3 DNA: TGTGCCAGCAGCTTGTGGGGCAATAGCAATCAGCCCCAGCATTTT. Amino acids: CASSLWGNSNQPQHF.

The V gene is TRBV7-3, the J gene TRBJ1-1; tentatively, D is TRBD1 (5 bases). V was trimmed by 2 bases and J by 2 bases, leaving 9 bases between them. This CDR3 is built from 14 residues. Germline V CDR1 and CDR2: SGHTA, FQGTGA. CDR3 in amino acids: CASSLGGLNTEAFF. In DNA form, the CDR3 reads TGTGCCAGCAGCTTAGGGGGGTTAAACACTGAAGCTTTCTTT.

The chain recombines TRBV15 with TRBJ1-5, with a tentative D call TRBD1 (6 bases). V was shortened by 1 base and J by 0 bases, with 16 bases between the two germline ends. The germline gives CDR1 LNHNV, CDR2 YYDKDF (reference sequence). The CDR3 sequence is 18 residues long. This chain's CDR3 is CATSRGFPQGGSNQPQHF. CDR3 bases: TGTGCCACCAGCAGAGGTTTCCCACAGGGAGGTAGCAATCAGCCCCAGCATTTT. Full variable domain (missing parts from reference TRBV15 and TRBJ1-5): DAMVIQNPRYQVTQFGKPVTLSCSQTLNHNVMYWYQQKSSQAPKLLFHYYDKDFNNEADTPDNFQSRRPNTSFCFLDIRSPGLGDTAMYLCATSRGFPQGGSNQPQHFGDGTRLSIL.

This chain connects TRBV5-8 to TRBJ2-3; D is uncertain. The CDR3 runs 13 residues. V lost 3 bases to trimming and J lost 2 bases, with 7 bases between them. Looked up from germline, CDR1 is SGHTS and CDR2 is YDEGEE. DNA of the CDR3: TGTGCCAGCAGCTCTAAGGTCACAGATACGCAGTATTTT. Amino acids: CASSSKVTDTQYF.

This clonotype came up once. The J gene is TRBJ2-4, the V gene TRBV19, with D hard to call. The germline V and J ends were trimmed by 3 bases and 1 base, with 13 bases remaining between them. The CDR3 sequence is 16 residues long. Germline assignment: CDR1 LNHDA and CDR2 SQIVND (reference sequence). CDR3 loop: CASSILTPTAKNIQYF. The CDR3 DNA reads as TGTGCCAGTAGTATCCTCACACCTACGGCCAAAAACATTCAGTACTTC.

The chain employs TRBV7-9 and TRBJ1-2; 8 positions match TRBD1. CDR3 length: 16 residues. The V gene end was trimmed by 4 bases and the J gene end by 5 bases; junction bases not matched to a gene: 12. Germline CDR1 reads SEHNR; CDR2 reads FQNEAQ (reference sequence). This CDR3 is CASSSPTGQGRYGYTF. The CDR3 DNA reads TGTGCCAGCAGCTCCCCTACCGGACAGGGCAGATATGGCTACACCTTC.

The genes are TRBV18 and TRBJ1-1; tentative D call: TRBD1 (5 bases). V lost 8 bases to trimming and J lost 3 bases, with 10 bases between them. The CDR3 sequence is 12 residues long. CDR1 is KGHSH, CDR2 LQKENI, per germline. The CDR3 sequence is CASAGLYTEAFF. Written as DNA, the CDR3 is TGTGCCAGCGCGGGACTATACACTGAAGCTTTCTTT.

The chain combines TRBV27 with TRBJ1-1, with 8 positions matching TRBD1. This CDR3 is 16 amino acids long. Trimming cost V 5 bases and J 2 bases; bases outside gene matches: 10. Germline assignment: CDR1 MNHEY and CDR2 SMNVEV (reference sequence). CDR3 protein: CASSPTGTGFNTEAFF. The CDR3 nucleotides read TGTGCCAGCAGTCCCACCGGGACAGGTTTCAACACTGAAGCTTTCTTT.

The rearrangement links TRBV28 to TRBJ2-5, with D possibly being TRBD2 (7 bases). V was cut by 10 bases and J by 5 bases, with 23 bases left in between. CDR1 and CDR2 (germline): MDHEN, SYDVKM. The CDR3 totals 15 residues. CDR3 bases: TGTGCCACCACGGGGCGCCGGGGGGCCTGGGAGACCCAGTACTTC. It specifies CATTGRRGAWETQYF.

This chain uses TRBV20-1 with TRBJ1-1, with D possibly TRBD1 on 6 matching bases. Trimming took 6 bases from V and 3 from J, leaving 17 bases between them. In germline, CDR1 is DFQATT, CDR2 SNEGSKA (reference sequence). There are 14 residues in the CDR3. The CDR3 DNA reads as TGCAGTGCGCCCGGGACTGGGGGGCACACTGAAGCTTTCTTT. Amino acids: CSAPGTGGHTEAFF.

The gene calls are TRBV6-2 or TRBV6-3 and TRBJ1-5, with 10 bases matching TRBD1. Germline CDR1 MNHEY, CDR2 SVGEGT. The CDR3 has 14 residues. The junction had 5 bases not matched to a gene; V was cut back by 6 bases and J by 6 bases. This chain's CDR3 is CASSKGQGFQPQHF. The CDR3 DNA reads as TGTGCCAGCAGCAAGGGACAGGGGTTTCAGCCCCAGCATTTT.

The chain employs TRBV7-3 and TRBJ2-7, with D hard to call. V lost 2 bases to trimming and J lost 0 bases, with 11 bases between them. The CDR3 contains 15 residues. Germline-derived CDR1 and CDR2 are SGHTA and FQGTGA. CDR3 coding DNA: TGTGCCAGCAGCTTAGACGGGCAGAGCTCCTACGAGCAGTACTTC. This gives the protein CASSLDGQSSYEQYF.

V and J are TRBV7-2 and TRBJ1-5; 8 bases match TRBD1. Germline V gene data show CDR1 as SGHTA and CDR2 as FQGNSA. The junction had 4 bases not matched to a gene; V was cut back by 5 bases and J by 4 bases. The CDR3 is made up of 14 amino acids. This CDR3 reads CASSLTGGNQPQHF. The CDR3 nucleotides read TGTGCCAGCAGCCTTACAGGGGGTAATCAGCCCCAGCATTTT.

V is TRBV6-5 and J is TRBJ1-2; tentatively, D is TRBD1 (5 bases). The germline V gene encodes CDR1 MNHEY and CDR2 SVGAGI. This CDR3 has 12 residues. Trimming took off 2 bases at V and 8 bases at J, with 9 bases between the two ends. The CDR3 region is CASSYARGGYTF. DNA of the CDR3: TGTGCCAGCAGTTACGCCCGGGGGGGCTACACCTTC.